This T cell receptor beta chain stems from a study of cytomegalovirus exposure and HLA in healthy donors (dated by TCRdb to 2016 to 2017). Notes on the research overall: According to an earlier analysis of a few hundred of the donors, 150 million to 200 million T cells yielded roughly 110 million unique TCR beta sequences and less than 300 Gb of sequence data. Class I and class II HLA loci were covered by the typing at four-digit resolution. In the later analysis, no new phenotypic data were used to find candidate immune exposures; instead, reliance was placed on TCR beta sequences and their occurrence across donors. To predict cytomegalovirus infection status, the study combined high-throughput TCR immunosequencing, statistical association of individual TCRs with disease status, and machine learning. In an earlier analysis of a few hundred of the donors, high-throughput TCR beta sequencing was used to judge whether each TCR beta V gene segment behaved as functional or pseudogenic. About 310 gigabases of sequencing data and some 85 million unique TCR sequences were included in an early release covering over 600 HLA-typed donors. Among several hundred genotyped donors of the cohort, an average of approximately 220,000 unique TCR beta nucleotide sequences was sequenced per donor, of which approximately 18% were non-productive. The number of typed donors differed by locus: about 629-640 for A, B, C, DRB1 and DQB1; 500 to 550 for DQA1; some 590 for DPA1; and some 450 for DPB1. Because of strong linkage in the cohort, roughly five DR-DQ haplotypes were treated as single units for association and clustering. Along with the approximately 650-subject first cohort, a separate validation cohort of approximately 110 different subjects was used. A later analysis re-analyzed previously published TCR beta repertoires from roughly 690 donors and added high-resolution HLA genotyping to study TCR occurrence patterns. Using immunosequencing, the study profiled T cell repertoires from about 650 subjects and related those repertoires to cytomegalovirus serostatus. The genetic ancestry cluster associated with self-reported Caucasian donors included 65% to 90% of the 398 genotyped donors. The study aimed to test whether signatures of past pathogen exposure could be identified by cataloging public T cell receptors. Donor age, sex, ethnicity and CMV serostatus were collected together with the repertoire data. In a later genetic analysis, genome-wide SNP genotypes for about 55% of the roughly 700 donors were used, and that subset was treated as a discovery cohort. All discovery cohort repertoires had been generated on a single sequencing platform. On the study overall, not on this receptor specifically: The sequencing pipeline was judged likely to have produced a cluster of highly shared sequence variants as a technical artifact. The classifier was reported to diagnose cytomegalovirus status with high specificity and sensitivity in both the original and validation cohorts. In this cohort, only TCR beta chains were sequenced, and detectable features were limited by the absence of alpha or paired-chain data. Correlated functional status among segregating V segments might be attributable to linkage disequilibrium, but an unknown experimental factor could not be ruled out. Some IMGT-functional V segments, including TRBV6-2 and TRBV6-3, could not be distinguished by the 87-base-pair reads and were therefore excluded. Because HLA typing was missing for some donors at each locus, association tests included only the typed subset. In a later analysis, most CMV-associated TCR beta chains were found to appear HLA-restricted, with HLA associations seemingly driven largely by CMV exposure. In a later analysis, several top co-occurrence clusters were reported to appear linked to parvovirus B19, influenza, CMV and Epstein-Barr virus. In a later genetic analysis, a missense DCLRE1C variant was associated with V-gene and J-gene trimming of TCR beta chains, and the association was replicated in an independent cohort. Compared with the approximately 670-donor mean, donors in an Asian-associated ancestry cluster had fewer N-insertions in productive TCRs, according to a later genetic analysis. A further reported finding was that TCR beta sequences accurately predicted the HLA-A and HLA-B alleles for most subjects in the first cohort. The authors suggested that the approach could potentially be extended to other disease states and immunological phenotypes. Across donors, most TCR sequences were observed very rarely, whereas some public TCRs were present in many individuals. According to a later analysis, TCR association rates differed among HLA loci, with DRB1 alleles showing the most associated TCRs and HLA-C alleles showing the fewest. At a false discovery rate of 0.05, a later analysis linked about 17,000 TCR beta sequences to specific HLA alleles. Seventeen rarely observed V segments, including chromosome 9 orphons, were excluded from the earlier analysis of some 590 of the donors because counts were too low. Sequencing depth was assumed to be roughly uniform across donors in the presence/absence analyses, though that assumption may not hold. For the cohort, immune exposure information was limited to CMV serostatus. Assigning TCR associations to individual alleles was difficult when HLA alleles, especially DR and DQ, strongly co-occurred. A few of the identified cytomegalovirus-associated TCR beta chains were confirmed in vitro to be specific for cytomegalovirus antigens. A total of 150 to 200 TCR beta chains were listed by the study as associated with cytomegalovirus. In a later analysis, HLA-associated TCR beta chains were found to be more clonally expanded and to have lower generation probabilities than equally common non-associated chains. In an earlier analysis of fewer than 750 of the donors, most TCR beta V segments were observed in productive rearrangements about 87% or about 30% of the time, broadly matching IMGT annotations.

The cohort was made up of roughly 670 healthy bone marrow donors. At the time of sampling, all cohort members were nominally healthy, though unrecorded immune exposures were likely present. The donor tested CMV seronegative and was one of the 352 seronegative cohort members. A peripheral blood sample was provided by each donor, and peripheral blood mononuclear cells were used for TCR beta sequencing. The Qiagen DNeasy Blood Extraction Kit was used to extract genomic DNA from the blood cell samples. CDR1 and CDR2 are drawn from the germline V gene (reference sequence): LNHDA, SQIVND. The junction shows trimming of 5 bases on V and 4 bases on J, and the gene matches do not reach 10 bases of it. The cysteine opens and the phenylalanine closes a CDR3 of 15 amino acids. Only the CDR3 DNA stays, 45 bases, in frame from base 1. Remarks on this clone: The target of this receptor is not known. No base quality values were provided; no much bigger clone lies one nucleotide off.

Receptor amplification or capture employed the immunoSEQ multiplex PCR assay. The multiplex PCR relied on a mix of 60 forward primers for TCR Vbeta segments and 13 reverse primers for TCR Jbeta segments. Amplification of the CDR3 region of rearranged TCR beta genes was performed with a multiplex PCR assay on genomic DNA. The Illumina HiSeq System was used to sequence the amplified TCR beta libraries as 87-base-pair reads. The authors processed their data as follows. A later analysis tallied around 87 million unique TCR beta chains across the 610 or so repertoires, and about 12 million of those chains were shared by two or more donors. A nearest-neighbor algorithm error-corrected the raw reads and collapsed the reads into unique sequences, merging closely related sequences to remove PCR and sequencing errors. Alignment of CDR3 sequences to IMGT reference sequences was used to assign V, D and J gene segments. For a sequence to be retained, a match of at least six nucleotides to both a V gene segment and a J gene segment was required. Rearrangements were classified as productive when the CDR3 lacked stop codons and remained in frame with V and J, and all other rearrangements were classified as non-productive. Following IMGT convention, CDR3 was defined as the stretch from the second conserved V-encoded cysteine to the conserved J-encoded phenylalanine. The earlier analysis of about 620 of the donors excluded sequences that lacked an unambiguous match to a single V gene segment. An earlier analysis of around 600 of the donors classified V segments as functional when productive rearrangements were above 56.7% and as segregating when the standard deviation between donors was above 5%. To diagnose cytomegalovirus status from the catalog of TCR beta chain sequences, a statistical classification framework was built. In a later analysis, TCR nucleotide sequences were compared against IMGT/GENE-DB human TR gene sequences so that V and J genes could be assigned. Using the TCRdist pipeline, a later analysis assigned CDR3 sequences along with most-parsimonious VDJ recombination scenarios. A later analysis defined each TCR beta chain by its CDR3 amino acid sequence plus V-gene family, and excluded reads lacking a unique V-gene family. In a later analysis, approximately 640 highly shared, low-generation-probability nucleotide sequences were removed to address suspected cross-contamination and a sequencing artifact. In a later analysis, a clonal expansion index was calculated for each public chain from normalized within-repertoire ranks of inferred template counts. In a later analysis, generation probabilities were computed with a VDJ recombination model fitted to out-of-frame rearrangements, and the resulting probabilities were checked against IGoR. In a later analysis, hypergeometric tests were used to score TCR-TCR, TCR-HLA and TCR-CMV co-occurrence, with a repertoire-size bias correction applied to TCR pairs. A later analysis estimated false discovery rates by permuting HLA or CMV assignments 20 times. In a later analysis, co-occurring TCRs were grouped using DBSCAN, and TCRdist sequence similarity was added for clustering within HLA-allele-positive subsets. Repertoires with fewer than 30,000 or more than 120,000 public chains, plus five repertoires with anomalous nucleotide sharing, were excluded from co-occurrence clustering. TCRdb took over this immuneACCESS table, retaining in-frame rearrangements with V and J assigned. Such tables are incomplete; in checked studies, under half of the missing clones stem from an unresolved V gene, and the remainder is unexplained. The V and J calls and the clone size are those of that table, but D and trimming were determined from the DNA. In this sample the table shows fewer than 150,000 clones, 65% to 85% of which occur a single time. Approximately 2.3% of the sample is held by the ten biggest clonotypes.

Sequencing input: PBMCs. The chain is encoded by TRBV19 joined to TRBJ1-2; 7 junctional bases match TRBD1. This sequence originates from a male donor in good health and CMV-seronegative. CDR3 region: CASSYSTGKVYGYTF. The bases are TGTGCCAGTAGTTACTCGACAGGGAAGGTCTATGGCTACACCTTC.